Sequencing of this TCR beta chain was carried out in a study of OX40 agonist ivuxolimab in advanced cancers. Background on the study: One patient with hepatocellular carcinoma and two with cutaneous melanoma, three in all, had partial responses.

Sequencing was performed with immunoSEQ multiplex PCR; in TCRdb, only in-frame clones are kept and a portion is missing. This table has tens of thousands of clones, about 81% appearing once. Whole-study findings and limits: Clonal expansion in partial responders at 0.1-3.0 mg/kg ranked among the lowest. A proportion of nonresponders additionally exhibited low normalized T-cell clonal expansion.

The CDR3 covers 13 residues. Looked up from germline, CDR1 is SGHTA and CDR2 is FQGTGA. V was cut by 4 bases and J by 5 bases, with 11 bases left in between. Remarks on this clone: Its specificity is unknown.

The chain employs TRBV7-3 and TRBJ1-2; D not certain. The sequences come from CD4+ or CD8+ T cells sorted from blood, collected in a trial of the OX40 agonist ivuxolimab. This receptor was obtained from an adult with an advanced solid tumor such as melanoma, head and neck, liver or kidney cancer. The CDR3 loop is CASSSLMGYGYTF. The CDR3 DNA sequence: TGTGCCAGCAGCTCCCTGATGGGGTATGGCTACACCTTC.